The 25 T cell receptor beta chains in this list originate from one sample, sequenced in a study of shared clonotypes between healthy human individuals. The table came from immunoSEQ multiplex PCR; TCRdb's copy has only in-frame clones and leaves some out. The table lists 2 million to 2.5 million clones, 90% to 95% of them singletons. The sample consisted of naive CD4+ T cells from PBMCs. Subset meaning: CD45RA+ positively selected. The receptor set was obtained from a man between 18 and 35 years old in good health. Some clones in this sample may be carry-over from other donors' samples.

V usage is TRBV5-1 and J usage is TRBJ1-1; 7 nucleotides match TRBD1. This CDR3 has 16 amino acids. Germline values: CDR1 SGHRS, CDR2 YFSETQ. V was pared by 0 bases and J by 0 bases, with 5 bases of the junction left unmatched. As DNA, the CDR3 is TGCGCCAGCAGCTTGGTCCCCCAGGGGGTGAACACTGAAGCTTTCTTT. Residues: CASSLVPQGVNTEAFF.

This chain connects TRBV5-1 to TRBJ2-1, with D maybe TRBD2 (5 bases). Trimming removed 1 base at V and 7 bases at J, with 6 bases between. CDR3 size: 12 residues. Germline V gene lookup returns CDR1 SGHRS and CDR2 YFSETQ. CDR3 sequence reads: CASSLRENEQFF. The CDR3 bases are TGCGCCAGCAGCTTGAGGGAGAATGAGCAGTTCTTC.

The chain employs TRBV5-4 and TRBJ1-3, with D maybe TRBD1 (6 bases). Germline CDR1 reads SGHNT; CDR2 reads YYREEE (reference sequence). Trimming took 4 bases from V and 3 from J, leaving 14 bases between them. The CDR3 sequence is 15 residues long. CDR3 sequence reads: CASSRDTLIGNTIYF. The CDR3 bases are TGTGCCAGCAGCCGGGACACTTTGATTGGAAACACCATATATTTT.

The chain carries TRBV11-2 and TRBJ2-7, with 10 bases lining up with TRBD2. The CDR3 runs 16 residues. The germline V gene encodes CDR1 SGHAT and CDR2 FQNNGV. V was pared by 4 bases and J by 4 bases, with 10 bases of the junction left unmatched. CDR3 coding DNA: TGTGCCAGCAGCTCCAGCAGCGGGAGGGAAACTTACGAGCAGTACTTC. It specifies CASSSSSGRETYEQYF.

A note on this clone: Distinct nucleotide sequences in the sample also encode this CDR3. V and J are TRBV5-1 and TRBJ2-1; 7 nucleotides align to TRBD1. The CDR3 totals 15 residues. Germline lookup yields CDR1 SGHRS and CDR2 YFSETQ. The V and J ends lost 4 bases and 2 bases, in that order; junction bases with no gene match: 6. The CDR3 nucleotides are TGCGCCAGCAGCCGAGGGACAGAGACCTACAATGAGCAGTTCTTC. Translated: CASSRGTETYNEQFF.

The chain combines TRBV4-1 with TRBJ2-5; a possible D gene is TRBD1 (5 bases). The J call may not be correct, given that the DNA end is closer to TRBJ2-7. Germline V gene sequence: CDR1 MGHRA, CDR2 YSYEKL. The CDR3 contains 16 residues. CDR3 loop: CASSQGPALGRYEQYF. DNA for the CDR3: TGCGCCAGCAGCCAAGGACCGGCCCTGGGGCGGTACGAGCAGTACTTC.

The chain links TRBV7-2 to TRBJ2-1; D unclear. V was shortened by 0 bases and J by 6 bases, with 9 bases between the two germline ends. CDR1 is SGHTA and CDR2 is FQGNSA in the germline V gene. The CDR3 covers 14 residues. The CDR3 bases are TGTGCCAGCAGCTTAGCTAATTTGGGCAATGAGCAGTTCTTC. This sequence encodes CASSLANLGNEQFF.

This clone appeared a single time. The CDR3 protein is CAWRRTGVEEQYF. CDR3 coding DNA: TGTGCCTGGCGTCGCACAGGGGTAGAGGAGCAGTACTTC. V is TRBV30 and J is TRBJ2-7, with 7 bases identical to TRBD1. This CDR3 contains 13 residues. Germline V gene sequence: CDR1 GTSNPN, CDR2 SVGIG (reference sequence). V lost 5 bases and J lost 7; bases outside the gene matches: 11.

The chain uses TRBV28 and TRBJ1-1; D ambiguous. CDR3 length: 11 amino acids. Germline V gene data show CDR1 as MDHEN and CDR2 as SYDVKM. Trimming removed 4 bases at V and 6 bases at J, with 6 bases between. CDR3 DNA sequence: TGTGCCAGCAGTTCAATCGCTGAAGCTTTCTTT. Translation gives CASSSIAEAFF.

The V and J genes are TRBV5-1 and TRBJ2-7; the match to TRBD2 covers 11 bases. Losses at the gene ends were 3 bases for V and 3 bases for J; bases not matched to a gene: 11. Germline lookup yields CDR1 SGHRS and CDR2 YFSETQ. This CDR3 has 17 amino acids. The CDR3 here is CASSWALSGTSGYEQYF. Here the CDR3 DNA reads TGCGCCAGCAGCTGGGCCCTCTCAGGGACTAGCGGCTACGAGCAGTACTTC.

The chain is built from TRBV27 and TRBJ2-5, with D perhaps TRBD1 (6 bases). Germline assignment: CDR1 MNHEY and CDR2 SMNVEV (reference sequence). V lost 7 bases and J 3 bases, leaving 24 bases between the germline ends. The CDR3 sequence is 17 residues long. Here the CDR3 reads CASTTYRDAPRKETQYF. The CDR3 DNA sequence: TGTGCCAGCACCACGTACAGGGATGCCCCAAGAAAAGAGACCCAGTACTTC.

This chain uses TRBV6-5 with TRBJ1-1, with TRBD1 as a possible D gene (6 bases). There are 12 residues in the CDR3. Germline CDR1 reads MNHEY; CDR2 reads SVGAGI. Trimming removed 6 bases from V and 6 bases from J, with 11 bases in between. CDR3 in DNA: TGTGCCAGCAGATCTGGGGGGCCTGAAGCTTTCTTT. It is translated as CASRSGGPEAFF.

V gene TRBV11-3 combines with J gene TRBJ2-7, with D perhaps TRBD1 (6 bases). V gave up 0 bases and J gave up 3 bases, with 15 bases separating them. Germline V lookup: CDR1 SGHNT, CDR2 YENEEA. CDR3 length: 16 amino acids. Here the CDR3 DNA reads TGTGCCAGCAGCTTAGATGGGGGCGCGATCATCTACGAGCAGTACTTC. This encodes CASSLDGGAIIYEQYF.

The chain uses TRBV18 and TRBJ1-5; D is undetermined. Germline-derived CDR1 and CDR2 are KGHSH and LQKENI. This CDR3 contains 14 residues. Trimming shortened V by 5 bases and J by 1 base, and 9 bases separated the two germline ends. The CDR3 loop reads CASSEDGSNQPQHF. The CDR3 DNA is TGTGCCAGCTCAGAAGACGGGAGCAATCAGCCCCAGCATTTT.

This rearrangement joins TRBV5-1 to TRBJ2-6; 7 bases are a match to TRBD2. Germline values: CDR1 SGHRS, CDR2 YFSETQ. V lost 4 bases, J lost 3 bases, and 7 bases stayed unmatched. The CDR3 loop spans 16 amino acids. CDR3 DNA sequence: TGCGCCAGCAGCGCAACGGCGGGGGTTGGGGCCAACGTCCTGACTTTC. Protein product: CASSATAGVGANVLTF.

The chain employs TRBV23-1 and TRBJ2-1, with a possible D match to TRBD1 (5 bases). TRBV23-1 is an ORF, and what it does is uncertain. V was shortened by 4 bases and J by 5 bases, with 12 bases between the two germline ends. This CDR3 region has 14 residues. CDR3 nucleotides: TGCGCCAGCAGTCCCAGGGTAATAAACAATGAGCAGTTCTTC. Translating gives CASSPRVINNEQFF.

The V call is TRBV5-6, the J call TRBJ2-7; 11 positions agree with TRBD1. Germline V CDR1 and CDR2: SGHDT, YYEEEE. The CDR3 is made up of 14 amino acids. Trimming took 3 bases from V and 6 from J; bases not matched to a gene: 5. The CDR3, as DNA: TGTGCCAGCAGCTCGGACAGGGGGCAGGGCGAGCAGTACTTC. Translation gives CASSSDRGQGEQYF.

The chain couples TRBV28 to TRBJ1-1; 8 positions match TRBD1. Germline V CDR1 and CDR2: MDHEN, SYDVKM. J lost 4 bases, V lost 2 bases, and 6 bases had no gene match. This CDR3 has 15 residues. CDR3 loop: CASSLQGAPGTEAFF. The CDR3 nucleotides read TGTGCCAGCAGTTTACAGGGGGCGCCCGGCACTGAAGCTTTCTTT.

The rearrangement joins TRBV5-4 to TRBJ2-1; TRBD2 matches at 10 bases. The germline V gene encodes CDR1 SGHNT and CDR2 YYREEE (reference sequence). This CDR3 comprises 16 residues. Germline trimming cut 2 bases from V and 8 bases from J; bases unmatched to any gene: 10. The CDR3, as DNA: TGTGCCAGCAGCTTAGCGGGAGGGATCCTTAGTTATGAGCAGTTCTTC. It yields the protein CASSLAGGILSYEQFF.

The chain carries TRBV6-5 and TRBJ2-3; no clear D. The germline V gene has CDR1 MNHEY and CDR2 SVGAGI. The V end was cut by 0 bases, the J end by 0 bases, with 7 bases between. The CDR3 is 15 amino acids. The CDR3 protein is CASSYSWGSTDTQYF. CDR3 in DNA: TGTGCCAGCAGTTACTCGTGGGGTAGCACAGATACGCAGTATTTT.

This chain connects TRBV29-1 to TRBJ1-2; a possible D gene is TRBD1 (6 bases). The CDR3 has 15 amino acids. Trimming removed 6 bases at V and 3 bases at J, with 20 bases between. Per germline, CDR1 SQVTM and CDR2 ANQGSEA. CDR3 sequence: CSVAARQAIHYGYTF. CDR3 in DNA: TGCAGCGTAGCAGCCAGACAGGCAATACACTATGGCTACACCTTC.

V is TRBV29-1 and J is TRBJ2-7, with 9 bases fitting TRBD1. The CDR3 consists of 15 residues. V trimming: 5 bases; J trimming: 3 bases; junction bases outside the gene matches: 11. CDR1 SQVTM and CDR2 ANQGSEA come from the germline V gene. CDR3 in amino acids: CSVRDRERMFYEQYF. Written as DNA, the CDR3 is TGCAGCGTTCGGGACAGGGAGCGTATGTTCTACGAGCAGTACTTC.

The rearrangement uses TRBV29-1 and TRBJ2-1; 10 positions match TRBD2. CDR1 and CDR2 from the germline V gene are SQVTM and ANQGSEA. This CDR3 is 16 amino acids long. The J segment lost 8 bases and the V segment lost 2 bases, leaving 12 bases of the junction unmatched. CDR3 sequence reads: CSVELLASGGRDEQFF. CDR3 bases: TGCAGCGTTGAACTTCTGGCTAGCGGGGGAAGGGATGAGCAGTTCTTC.

The genes are TRBV7-2 and TRBJ2-1; maybe TRBD2 (6 bases). Germline V gives CDR1 SGHTA, CDR2 FQGNSA. The CDR3 covers 12 residues. Trimming took off 5 bases at V and 6 bases at J, with 8 bases between the two ends. The CDR3 sequence is CASSRESNEQFF. CDR3 sequence (DNA): TGTGCCAGCAGCCGGGAGTCCAATGAGCAGTTCTTC. The full variable domain, with the rest looked up from reference TRBV7-2 and TRBJ2-1, is GAGVSQSPSNKVTEKGKDVELRCDPISGHTALYWYRQSLGQGLEFLIYFQGNSAPDKSGLPSDRFSAERTGGSVSTLTIQRTQQEDSAVYLCASSRESNEQFFGPGTRLTVL.

V and J are TRBV5-4 and TRBJ1-1; TRBD1 matches 10 bases. The V and J ends lost 4 bases and 5 bases, in that order; junction bases with no gene match: 5. Germline V gives CDR1 SGHNT, CDR2 YYREEE (reference sequence). CDR3 length: 14 amino acids. The CDR3, as DNA: TGTGCCAGCAGCCTGACAGGGGGCACAACTGAAGCTTTCTTT. Translation gives CASSLTGGTTEAFF.